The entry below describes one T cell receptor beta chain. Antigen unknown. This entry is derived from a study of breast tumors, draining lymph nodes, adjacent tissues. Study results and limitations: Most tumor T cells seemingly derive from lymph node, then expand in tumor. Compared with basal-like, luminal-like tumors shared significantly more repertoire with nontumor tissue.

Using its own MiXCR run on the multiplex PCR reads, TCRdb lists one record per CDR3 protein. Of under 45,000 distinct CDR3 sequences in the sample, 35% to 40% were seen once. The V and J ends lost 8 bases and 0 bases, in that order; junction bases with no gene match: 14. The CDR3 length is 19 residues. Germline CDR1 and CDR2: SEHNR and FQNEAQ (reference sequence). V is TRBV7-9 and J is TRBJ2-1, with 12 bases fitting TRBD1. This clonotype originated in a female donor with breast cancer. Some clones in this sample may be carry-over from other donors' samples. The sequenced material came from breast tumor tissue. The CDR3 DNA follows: TGTGCCAGCCGAACCGGGACAGGGGGCCCTACGAGCTCCTACAATGAGCAGTTCTTC. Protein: CASRTGTGGPTSSYNEQFF.